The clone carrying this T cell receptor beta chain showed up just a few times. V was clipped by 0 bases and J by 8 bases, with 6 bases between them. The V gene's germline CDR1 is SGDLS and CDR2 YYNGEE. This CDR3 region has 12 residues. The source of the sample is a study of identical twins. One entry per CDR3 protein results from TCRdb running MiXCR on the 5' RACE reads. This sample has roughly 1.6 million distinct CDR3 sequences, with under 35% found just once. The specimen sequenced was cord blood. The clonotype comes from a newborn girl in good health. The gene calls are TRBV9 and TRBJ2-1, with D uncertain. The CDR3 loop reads CASSVVNYEQFF. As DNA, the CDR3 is TGTGCCAGCAGCGTAGTCAATTATGAGCAGTTCTTC.